These 10 T cell receptor beta chains share one sample of origin, sequenced in a study of blood T cell repertoires in COVID-19. Measured with immunoSEQ multiplex PCR; TCRdb has only the in-frame clones, and not every one. The data contain 85,000 to 100,000 clones, almost 90% of them singletons. The specimen was peripheral blood. The source is a man between 45 and 60 years old with COVID-19, enrolled during active disease.

The V and J genes are TRBV19 and TRBJ2-2, with D perhaps matching TRBD2 (6 bases). From germline, CDR1 is LNHDA and CDR2 SQIVND (reference sequence). The CDR3 loop spans 15 amino acids. V lost 3 bases and J 6 bases, leaving 14 bases between the germline ends. The CDR3 DNA is TGTGCCAGTAGTATGACTGGTGGCGGGGCCGGGGAGCTGTTTTTT. It specifies CASSMTGGGAGELFF. The variable domain in full, completed from reference TRBV19 and TRBJ2-2, reads DGGITQSPKYLFRKEGQNVTLSCEQNLNHDAMYWYRQDPGQGLRLIYYSQIVNDFQKGDIAEGYSVSREKKESFPLTVTSAQKNPTAFYLCASSMTGGGAGELFFGEGSRLTVL.

This chain links TRBV12-3 or TRBV12-4 with TRBJ2-5; tentatively, D is TRBD2 (6 bases). This CDR3 is built from 13 residues. Trimming pared 3 bases from V and 2 bases from J, leaving 7 bases between. The CDR3 sequence is CASSFAGQETQYF. CDR3 coding DNA: TGTGCCAGCAGTTTTGCGGGGCAAGAGACCCAGTACTTC.

Only one count was recorded for this clone. For the CDR3, the DNA is TGTGCCAGTCTCGGACAGGGGGTAAATGGCTACACCTTC. Translating gives CASLGQGVNGYTF. The V and J genes are TRBV19 and TRBJ1-2; 10 nucleotides line up with TRBD1. Germline V gives CDR1 LNHDA, CDR2 SQIVND (reference sequence). The V segment lost 8 bases and the J segment 6 bases; nucleotides outside the gene matches: 6. The CDR3 contains 13 residues.

V and J are TRBV11-2 and TRBJ2-1; TRBD2 matches 9 bases. Per germline, CDR1 SGHAT and CDR2 FQNNGV. The CDR3 spans 15 residues. V dropped 4 bases and J dropped 7; count of bases not matched to a gene: 8. The CDR3 sequence is CASSSSGVSWNEQFF. The CDR3 DNA reads as TGTGCCAGCAGCTCTAGCGGGGTTTCTTGGAATGAGCAGTTCTTC.

This clone was seen once. This sequence joins TRBV12-3 or TRBV12-4 and TRBJ1-1, with 7 bases fitting TRBD1. Germline trimming cut 6 bases from V and 3 bases from J; bases unmatched to any gene: 4. This CDR3 region has 13 residues. CDR3 DNA: TGTGCCAGCAGCATAGACAGGGACACTGAAGCTTTCTTT. Translating it yields CASSIDRDTEAFF.

This chain connects TRBV9 to TRBJ2-7, with TRBD1 matching 8 bases. CDR3 length: 15 amino acids. V shed 0 bases and J 2 bases; nucleotides not matched to a gene: 4. Germline loops: CDR1 SGDLS, CDR2 YYNGEE. The CDR3 spells CASSVGDRTAYEQYF. The CDR3, as DNA: TGTGCCAGCAGCGTAGGGGACAGGACAGCCTACGAGCAGTACTTC.

The J gene is TRBJ1-2, the V gene TRBV6-5; D gene uncertain. CDR3 length: 13 amino acids. Germline CDR1 is MNHEY and CDR2 is SVGAGI. V was pared by 5 bases and J by 7 bases, with 14 bases between. CDR3 protein: CASSMGFGVGYTF. The CDR3 region has the DNA TGTGCCAGCAGTATGGGTTTCGGGGTTGGCTACACCTTC.

J is TRBJ2-2 and V is TRBV6-1, with a possible D match to TRBD1 (5 bases). Per the germline V gene, CDR1 is MNHNS and CDR2 is SASEGT. The CDR3 is 12 residues long. Trimming removed 3 bases from V and 7 bases from J, with 6 bases in between. CDR3 in amino acids: CASSDQGGELFF. CDR3 nucleotides: TGTGCCAGCAGTGACCAGGGCGGGGAGCTGTTTTTT.

The V and J genes are TRBV7-9 and TRBJ2-1; D may be TRBD2 (6 bases). CDR1 and CDR2 from the germline V gene are SEHNR and FQNEAQ (reference sequence). CDR3 length equals 15 residues. The V gene lost 3 bases and the J gene lost 4 bases, with 13 bases spanning the gap. The CDR3 here is CASSFPRGVYNEQFF. CDR3 coding DNA: TGTGCCAGCAGCTTTCCGCGGGGAGTATACAATGAGCAGTTCTTC. Full variable domain (rest looked up from reference TRBV7-9 and TRBJ2-1): DTGVSQNPRHKITKRGQNVTFRCDPISEHNRLYWYRQTLGQGPEFLTYFQNEAQLEKSRLLSDRFSAERPKGSFSTLEIQRTEQGDSAMYLCASSFPRGVYNEQFFGPGTRLTVL.

This sequence joins TRBV6-4 and TRBJ2-1, with D hard to call. Germline assignment: CDR1 MRHNA and CDR2 SNTAGT. This CDR3 is 13 amino acids long. V shed 2 bases and J shed 2 bases, with 4 bases lying between them. The CDR3 coding sequence is TGTGCCAGCAGTGACAGCACCTACAATGAGCAGTTCTTC. This gives the protein CASSDSTYNEQFF.